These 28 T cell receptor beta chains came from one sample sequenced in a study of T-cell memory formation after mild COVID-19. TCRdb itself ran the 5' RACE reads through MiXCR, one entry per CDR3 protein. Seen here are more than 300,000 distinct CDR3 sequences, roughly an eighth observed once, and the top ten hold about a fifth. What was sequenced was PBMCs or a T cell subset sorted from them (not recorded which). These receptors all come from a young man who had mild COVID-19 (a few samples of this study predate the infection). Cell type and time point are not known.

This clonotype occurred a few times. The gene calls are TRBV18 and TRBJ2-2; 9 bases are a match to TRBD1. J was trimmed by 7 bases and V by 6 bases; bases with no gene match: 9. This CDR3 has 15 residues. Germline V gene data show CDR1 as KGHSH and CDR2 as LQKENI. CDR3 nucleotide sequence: TGTGCCAGCTCGTCCAACAGGGGGCGAATCGGGGAGCTGTTTTTT. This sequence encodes CASSSNRGRIGELFF.

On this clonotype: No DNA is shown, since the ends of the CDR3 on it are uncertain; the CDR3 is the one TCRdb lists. The CDR3 region is CASSKVADGTSGGPGSYEQYV. This chain joins TRBV21-1 and TRBJ2-7; the table's D call of TRBD2 was not tested on the DNA. TRBV21-1 is shown as a pseudogene. Both ends counted, the CDR3 spans 21 residues.

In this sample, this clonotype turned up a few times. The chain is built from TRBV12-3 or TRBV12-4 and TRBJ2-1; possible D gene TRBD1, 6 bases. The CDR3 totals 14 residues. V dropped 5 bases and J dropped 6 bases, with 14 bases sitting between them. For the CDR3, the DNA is TGTGCCAGCAGTCCACAGGGTCTGGGCAATGAGCAGTTCTTC. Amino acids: CASSPQGLGNEQFF.

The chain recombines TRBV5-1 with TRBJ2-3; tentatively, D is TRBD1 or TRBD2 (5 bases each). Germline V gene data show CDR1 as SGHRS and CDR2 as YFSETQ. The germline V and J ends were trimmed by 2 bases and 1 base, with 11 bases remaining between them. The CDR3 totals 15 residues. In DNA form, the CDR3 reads TGCGCCAGCAGCTTAGGCAGGGAGCGCACAGATACGCAGTATTTT. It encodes CASSLGRERTDTQYF.

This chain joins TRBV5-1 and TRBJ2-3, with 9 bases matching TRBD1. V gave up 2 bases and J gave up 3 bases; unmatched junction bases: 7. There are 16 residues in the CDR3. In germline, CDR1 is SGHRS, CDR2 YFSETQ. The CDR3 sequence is CASSFRDRDRTDTQYF. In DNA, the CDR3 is TGCGCCAGCAGCTTTCGGGACAGGGATCGAACAGATACGCAGTATTTT.

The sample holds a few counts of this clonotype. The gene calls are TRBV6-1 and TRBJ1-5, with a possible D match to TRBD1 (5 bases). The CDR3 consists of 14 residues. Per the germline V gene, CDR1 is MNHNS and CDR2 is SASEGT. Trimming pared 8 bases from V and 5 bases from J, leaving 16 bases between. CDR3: CASGQGVFYQPQHF. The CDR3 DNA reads TGTGCCAGCGGGCAGGGAGTTTTTTATCAGCCCCAGCATTTT.

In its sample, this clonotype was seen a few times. The CDR3 coding sequence is TGTGCCAGCAACCTGTGGGGGGCTAACTATGGCTACACCTTC. Encoded protein: CASNLWGANYGYTF. The chain links TRBV12-3 or TRBV12-4 to TRBJ1-2; possibly TRBD1 for D (5 bases). The CDR3 consists of 14 residues. Trimming stripped 7 bases from V and 0 bases from J, with 12 bases between.

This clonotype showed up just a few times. The CDR3 coding sequence is TGTGCCAGCATCAAGAGGGCAGGGTGGACTGAAGCTTTCTTT. The encoded protein is CASIKRAGWTEAFF. The J gene is TRBJ1-1, the V gene TRBV12-3 or TRBV12-4; TRBD1 might be the D (5 bases). Between the trimmed V and J ends, which lost 7 bases and 5 bases, there was a span of 17 bases. The CDR3 extends over 14 amino acids.

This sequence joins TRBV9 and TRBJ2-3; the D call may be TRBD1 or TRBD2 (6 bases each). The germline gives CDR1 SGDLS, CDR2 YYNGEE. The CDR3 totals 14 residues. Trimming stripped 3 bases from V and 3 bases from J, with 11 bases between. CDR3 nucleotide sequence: TGTGCCAGCAGCGACGGGGGCTGGACAGATACGCAGTATTTT. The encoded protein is CASSDGGWTDTQYF.

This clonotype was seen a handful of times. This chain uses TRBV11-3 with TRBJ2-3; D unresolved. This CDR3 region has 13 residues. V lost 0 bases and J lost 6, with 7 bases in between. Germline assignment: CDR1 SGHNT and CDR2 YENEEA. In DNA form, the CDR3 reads TGTGCCAGCAGCTTAGATCGGGTGGATACGCAGTATTTT. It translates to CASSLDRVDTQYF.

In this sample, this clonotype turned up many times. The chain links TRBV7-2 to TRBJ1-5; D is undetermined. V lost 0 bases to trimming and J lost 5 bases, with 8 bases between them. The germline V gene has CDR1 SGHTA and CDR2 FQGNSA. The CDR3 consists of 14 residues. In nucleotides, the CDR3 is TGTGCCAGCAGCTTAGCGGGCGGTTATCAGCCCCAGCATTTT. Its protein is CASSLAGGYQPQHF.

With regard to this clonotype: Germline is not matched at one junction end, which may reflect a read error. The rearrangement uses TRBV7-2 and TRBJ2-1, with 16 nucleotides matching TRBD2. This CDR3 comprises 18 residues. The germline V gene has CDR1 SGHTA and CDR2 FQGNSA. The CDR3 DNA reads TGTGCCAGCAGCTTAGAGGGACTAGCGGGGGGGCCCTATAATGAGCAGTTCTTC. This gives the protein CASSLEGLAGGPYNEQFF.

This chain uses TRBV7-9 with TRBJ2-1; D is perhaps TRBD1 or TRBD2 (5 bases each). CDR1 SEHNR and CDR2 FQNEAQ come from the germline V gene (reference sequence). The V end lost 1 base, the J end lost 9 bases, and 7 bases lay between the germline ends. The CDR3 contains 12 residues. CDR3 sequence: CASSLEGTEQFF. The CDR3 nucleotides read TGTGCCAGCAGCTTAGAGGGGACTGAGCAGTTCTTC.

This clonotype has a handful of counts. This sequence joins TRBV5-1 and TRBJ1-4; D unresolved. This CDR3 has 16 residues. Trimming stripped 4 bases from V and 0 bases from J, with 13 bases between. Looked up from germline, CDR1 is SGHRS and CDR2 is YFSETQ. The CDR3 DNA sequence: TGCGCCAGCAGCCTGTCCGGGAGGGCAACTAATGAAAAACTGTTTTTT. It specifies CASSLSGRATNEKLFF. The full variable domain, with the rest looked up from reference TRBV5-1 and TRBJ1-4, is KAGVTQTPRYLIKTRGQQVTLSCSPISGHRSVSWYQQTPGQGLQFLFEYFSETQRNKGNFPGRFSGRQFSNSRSEMNVSTLELGDSALYLCASSLSGRATNEKLFFGSGTQLSVL.

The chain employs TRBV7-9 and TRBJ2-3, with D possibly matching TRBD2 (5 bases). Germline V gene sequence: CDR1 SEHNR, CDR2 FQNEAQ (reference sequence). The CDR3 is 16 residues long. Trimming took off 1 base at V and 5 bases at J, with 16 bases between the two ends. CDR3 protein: CASSLVHTTGLDTQYF. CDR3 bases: TGTGCCAGCAGCTTAGTACACACTACGGGATTAGATACGCAGTATTTT.

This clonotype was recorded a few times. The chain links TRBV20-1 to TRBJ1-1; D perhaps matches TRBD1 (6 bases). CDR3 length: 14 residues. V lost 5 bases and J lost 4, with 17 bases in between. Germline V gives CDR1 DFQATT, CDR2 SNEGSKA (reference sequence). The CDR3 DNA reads TGCAGTGCTCTAGTGGGGGGGCATGGCACTGAAGCTTTCTTT. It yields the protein CSALVGGHGTEAFF.

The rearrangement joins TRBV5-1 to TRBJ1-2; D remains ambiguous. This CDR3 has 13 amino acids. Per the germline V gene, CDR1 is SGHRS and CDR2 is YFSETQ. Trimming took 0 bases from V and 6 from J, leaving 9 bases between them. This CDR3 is CASSLGASDGYTF. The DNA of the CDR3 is TGCGCCAGCAGCTTGGGGGCGTCGGATGGCTACACCTTC.

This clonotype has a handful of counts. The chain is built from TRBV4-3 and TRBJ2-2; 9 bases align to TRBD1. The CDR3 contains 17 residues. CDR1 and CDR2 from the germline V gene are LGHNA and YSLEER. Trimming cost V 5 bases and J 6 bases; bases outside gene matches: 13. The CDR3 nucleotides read TGCGCCAGCAGCACCCAGTATAACAGGGGGCTTGCCGGGGAGCTGTTTTTT. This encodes CASSTQYNRGLAGELFF.

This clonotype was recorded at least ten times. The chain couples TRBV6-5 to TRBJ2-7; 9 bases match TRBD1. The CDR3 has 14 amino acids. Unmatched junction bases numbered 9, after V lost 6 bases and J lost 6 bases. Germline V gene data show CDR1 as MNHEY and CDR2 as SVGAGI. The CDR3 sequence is CASRRTGAIFEQYV. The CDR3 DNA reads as TGTGCCAGCAGAAGGACAGGGGCGATTTTCGAGCAGTACGTC.

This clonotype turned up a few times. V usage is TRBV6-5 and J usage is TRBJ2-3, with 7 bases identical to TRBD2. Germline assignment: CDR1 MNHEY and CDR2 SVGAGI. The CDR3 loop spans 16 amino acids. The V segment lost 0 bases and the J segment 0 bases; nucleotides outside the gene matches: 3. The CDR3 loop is CASSYSRRGSTDTQYF. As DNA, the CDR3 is TGTGCCAGCAGTTACTCTCGGCGGGGGAGCACAGATACGCAGTATTTT.

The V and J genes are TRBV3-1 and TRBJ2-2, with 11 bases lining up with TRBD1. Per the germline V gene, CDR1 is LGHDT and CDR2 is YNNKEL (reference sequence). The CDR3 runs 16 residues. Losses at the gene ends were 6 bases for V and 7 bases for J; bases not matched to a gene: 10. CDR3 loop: CASSRSTGTGGGELFF. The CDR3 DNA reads TGTGCCAGCAGTCGATCCACCGGGACAGGGGGCGGGGAGCTGTTTTTT.

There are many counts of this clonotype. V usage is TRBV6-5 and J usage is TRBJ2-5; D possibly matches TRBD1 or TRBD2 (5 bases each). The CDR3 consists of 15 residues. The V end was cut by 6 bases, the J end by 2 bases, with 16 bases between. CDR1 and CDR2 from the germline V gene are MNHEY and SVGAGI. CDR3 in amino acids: CASRPLPGGQETQYF. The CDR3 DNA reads TGTGCCAGCAGGCCGTTACCTGGGGGTCAAGAGACCCAGTACTTC.

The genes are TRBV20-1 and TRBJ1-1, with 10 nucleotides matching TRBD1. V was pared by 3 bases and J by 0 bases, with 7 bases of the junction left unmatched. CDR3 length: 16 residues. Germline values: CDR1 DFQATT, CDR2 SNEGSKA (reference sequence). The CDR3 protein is CSASRLDRGVNTEAFF. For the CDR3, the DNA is TGCAGTGCTAGCCGTTTGGACAGGGGGGTGAACACTGAAGCTTTCTTT.

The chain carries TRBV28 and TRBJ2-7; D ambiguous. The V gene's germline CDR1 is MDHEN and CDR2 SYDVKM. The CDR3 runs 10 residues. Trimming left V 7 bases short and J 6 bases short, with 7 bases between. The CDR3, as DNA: TGTGCCAGCAAGCCGGGCGAGCAGTACGTC. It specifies CASKPGEQYV.

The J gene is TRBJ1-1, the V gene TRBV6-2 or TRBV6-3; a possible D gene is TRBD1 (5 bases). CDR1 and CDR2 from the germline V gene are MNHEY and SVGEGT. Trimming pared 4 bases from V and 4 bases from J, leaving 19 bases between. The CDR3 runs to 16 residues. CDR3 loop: CASSCLGERECTEAFF. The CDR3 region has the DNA TGTGCCAGCAGTTGCTTGGGGGAAAGGGAGTGCACTGAAGCTTTCTTT.

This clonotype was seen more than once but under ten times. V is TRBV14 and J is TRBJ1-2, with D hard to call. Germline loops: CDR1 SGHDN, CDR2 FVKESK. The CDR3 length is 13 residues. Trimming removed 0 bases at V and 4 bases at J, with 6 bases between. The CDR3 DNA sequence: TGTGCCAGCAGCCAAGATTGGAGCTATGGCTACACCTTC. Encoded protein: CASSQDWSYGYTF.

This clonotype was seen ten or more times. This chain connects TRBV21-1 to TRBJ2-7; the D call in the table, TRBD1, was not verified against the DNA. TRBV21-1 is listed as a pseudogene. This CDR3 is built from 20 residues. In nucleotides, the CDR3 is TGTGCCAGCACCCTTAAAGGTCTGCGAGATCGGGACAGGGCTCTCTACGAGCAGTACGTC. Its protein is CASTLKGLRDRDRALYEQYV.

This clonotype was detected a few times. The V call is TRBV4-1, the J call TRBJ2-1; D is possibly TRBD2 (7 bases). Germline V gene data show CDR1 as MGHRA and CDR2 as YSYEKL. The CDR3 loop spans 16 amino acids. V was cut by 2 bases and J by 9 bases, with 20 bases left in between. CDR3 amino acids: CASSQPGGGHLSEQFF. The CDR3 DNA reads TGCGCCAGCAGCCAACCTGGGGGGGGCCATCTGAGTGAGCAGTTCTTC.